The 3 T cell receptor beta chains below were found in one sample sequenced in a study of blood T cell repertoires in COVID-19. Assay: immunoSEQ multiplex PCR; the TCRdb copy retains only in-frame clones and omits some. Of about 200,000 clones listed, approximately 84% are singletons. The sequenced sample was PBMCs or T cells enriched from blood (not recorded which). These receptors were collected from a man between 40 and 49 years old who had recovered from COVID-19.

The chain links TRBV28 to TRBJ1-3, with TRBD1 matching over 9 bases. The CDR3 contains 13 residues. Trimming took 10 bases from V and 4 from J; bases not matched to a gene: 5. Germline V CDR1 and CDR2: MDHEN, SYDVKM. The CDR3: CATGQGPGNTIYF. CDR3 coding DNA: TGTGCCACCGGACAGGGGCCAGGAAACACCATATATTTT.

J is TRBJ1-2 and V is TRBV6-5; D remains ambiguous. This CDR3 has 14 amino acids. Trimming cost V 2 bases and J 5 bases, with 12 bases left between them. The germline CDR1 and CDR2 sequences are MNHEY and SVGAGI. The CDR3 sequence is CASSYRGDVYGYTF. CDR3 DNA sequence: TGTGCCAGCAGTTACAGAGGAGACGTTTATGGCTACACCTTC.

This clone was seen only a few times. This chain uses TRBV3-1 (or the pseudogene TRBV3-2) with TRBJ1-5; a possible D gene is TRBD1 (5 bases). The V and J ends lost 6 bases and 8 bases respectively, with 14 bases between them. Germline V CDR1 and CDR2: LGHDT, YNNKEL (reference sequence). CDR3 size: 13 residues. In DNA form, the CDR3 reads TGTGCCAGCAGTTTCAGGGCAACGGAGCCCCAGCATTTT. This translates into CASSFRATEPQHF.